The subject of this entry is one T cell receptor (beta chain). The antigen is not known. The data were obtained in a study of shared clonotypes between healthy human individuals. Across the whole study: Used for every donor were three CD4 naive, three CD4 memory, two CD8 naive and one CD8 memory plate. Study conclusions and caveats: Sorted-subset sequencing was shown by rarefaction to be incomplete despite large depth.

Deep level was the assay's run setting. Some clones are missing from TCRdb's copy, which holds only in-frame ones; the method was immunoSEQ multiplex PCR. This sample has hundreds of thousands of clones, with approximately 96% found just once. Naive CD8 isolation took CD45RO-negative cells positively selected for CCR7 and excluded terminally differentiated effector memory CD45RA+ cells. This sequence was found in a woman between 25 and 40 years old in good health. What was sequenced was naive CD8+ T cells sorted from blood.

The CDR3 region is CASSQGVLNEQYF. The CDR3 nucleotides read TGTGCCAGCAGCCAGGGGGTCTTGAACGAGCAGTACTTC. This chain connects TRBV27 to TRBJ2-5, with 7 nucleotides matching TRBD1. Judging by the DNA end, TRBJ2-7 fits better; the J call may be wrong. Germline loops: CDR1 MNHEY, CDR2 SMNVEV (reference sequence). The CDR3 consists of 13 residues.